The clone carrying this T cell receptor (beta chain) was picked up a small number of times. The target antigen is unknown. Researchers used the Oncomine TCR Beta short-read assay to sequence DNA from cultured CD4+ T cells. TCRdb called the PCR reads again in MiXCR, with one record for every CDR3 protein. The sample has approximately 15,000 distinct CDR3 sequences, roughly 60% seen once. The entry originates in a study of vaccination and CD4 T cells after COVID-19. V lost 4 bases, J lost 4 bases, and 14 bases lay in between. The CDR3 is 15 residues long. Germline-derived CDR1 and CDR2 are MNHEY and SVGEGT. Specified treatment: approximately 10-day PBMC culture with coronavirus spike peptide pools or control peptides (ViraFEST assay).

Sequencing used CD4+ T cells from blood, cultured in vitro. V gene TRBV6-2 or TRBV6-3 combines with J gene TRBJ1-5; D is uncertain. The TCR originated in a human donor who had recovered from COVID-19. In DNA, the CDR3 is TGTGCCAGCAGTTCCCGATCCCCGGGGAATCAGCCCCAGCATTTT. Protein product: CASSSRSPGNQPQHF.